This T cell receptor (beta chain) is from a study of Ad26.COV2.S vaccination and SARS-CoV-2 variants (dated by TCRdb to the early 2020s). With respect to the entire study: TCRbeta repertoire sequencing served as the tool for gauging how specific and how broad the SARS-CoV-2-reactive T cell receptors were following Ad26.COV2.S vaccination. A total of approximately 30 samples were included in the TCR-sequenced set, comprising some 20 Ad26.COV2.S vaccine recipients, 5 placebo recipients and 8 SARS-CoV-2 convalescent individuals.

For CDR1 and CDR2, the germline V gene lists KGHDR and SFDVKD. Trimming removed 7 bases from V and 7 bases from J, leaving 13 bases between the germline ends. The CDR3 contains 13 residues, cysteine and phenylalanine counted. This entry keeps only the CDR3 DNA: 39 bases, framed from base 1. The sample's time point label, in plain terms: individuals recovered from natural SARS-CoV-2 infection. The immunoSEQ Assay was the method used to sequence TCRbeta CDR3 regions. After extraction, genomic DNA underwent amplification by bias-controlled multiplex PCR, followed by high-throughput sequencing. Processing in the source paper ran as follows. To quantify the absolute abundance of every unique TCRbeta CDR3 region, sequences were collapsed and filtered. Usable DNA was measured by amplifying reference genes present in all nucleated cells, and TCRbeta template counts were normalized to that usable DNA to estimate T cell fraction. Repertoire TCRs were annotated as SARS-CoV-2-specific by exact matching of V gene, CDR3 amino acid sequence and J gene to a known reactive TCR set. The reference SARS-CoV-2 TCR set came from MIRA and was filtered for enrichment in COVID-19-positive ImmuneCODE repertoires, removing public or cross-reactive TCRs. Using the MIRA antigens, annotated TCRs were further analysed by specific ORF or by position within an ORF. Breadth was defined as the number of annotated unique rearrangements divided by the total number of unique productive rearrangements, and depth was defined as the summed frequency of the annotated unique rearrangements. Group comparisons of TCR breadth used two-sided Wilcoxon rank-sum tests. TCRdb carries this immuneACCESS record with in-frame sequences only. Its versions omit some clonotypes, under half of them owing to an unresolved V gene in the studies checked, with the rest unexplained. D and trimming were read from the DNA, whereas the V and J calls and clone size are those reported in that table. The sample data list 87,000 or so clones, and approximately 81% of these were observed just once. In total, the top ten clones hold 15% to 20% of the sample.

Overall results and qualifications from the work: Spike-specific TCR breadth was higher in Ad26.COV2.S recipients than in placebo recipients (P = 0.0014). Vaccine and placebo recipients had similar non-spike TCR breadth, a finding consistent with the vaccine containing only spike. After vaccination, spike-specific CD8+ and CD4+ T cell responses were reported to show substantial breadth. According to the authors, total T cell responses may have been underestimated by the TCR breadth and depth analyses.

As concerns this clone: Its specific antigen is unknown. No base-level quality is on record; no much larger clone is a single base apart.

This chain is built from TRBV24-1 and TRBJ1-5; possibly the D gene is TRBD1, per 6 matching bases. Sequencing was performed on peripheral blood, taken after recovery from COVID-19. This TCR derives from a human donor who had recovered from COVID-19. The DNA sequence is TGTGCCACCAGACAGGGAATAGGGCAGCCCCAGCATTTT. This encodes CATRQGIGQPQHF.